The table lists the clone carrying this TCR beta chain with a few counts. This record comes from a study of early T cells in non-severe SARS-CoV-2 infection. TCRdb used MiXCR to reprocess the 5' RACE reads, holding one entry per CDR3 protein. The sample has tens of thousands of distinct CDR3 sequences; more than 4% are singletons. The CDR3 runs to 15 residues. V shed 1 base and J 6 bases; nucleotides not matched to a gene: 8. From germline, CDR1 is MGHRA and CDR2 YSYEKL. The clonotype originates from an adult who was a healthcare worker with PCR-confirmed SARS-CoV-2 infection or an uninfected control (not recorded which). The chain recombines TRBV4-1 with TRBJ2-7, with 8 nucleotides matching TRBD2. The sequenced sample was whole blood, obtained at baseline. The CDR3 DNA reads TGCGCCAGCAGCCAAGGGACTAGCAAGGGTCGCGAGCAGTACTTC. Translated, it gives CASSQGTSKGREQYF.